This record looks at one TCR beta chain sequence and its context. The assay was immunoSEQ multiplex PCR, and TCRdb's table has in-frame clones only and misses some. Here the sample spans roughly 180,000 clones, around 80% being singletons. This entry is derived from a study of blood T cell repertoires in COVID-19. Whole-study context: COVID-19 samples from acute and convalescent phases originated in the United States, Italy and Spain. The cDNA or gDNA used as material had been derived from T cells, B-cell-depleted T cells, or PBMCs.

This CDR3 is built from 11 residues. Germline CDR1 reads MNHEY; CDR2 reads SVGAGI. Trimming pared 7 bases from V and 8 bases from J, leaving 9 bases between. Participant age was 18 to 89 years, and participants resided in about two dozen US areas. Participant-given clinical history determined each cohort assignment. This TCR was sampled from a man in his forties or fifties who had recovered from COVID-19. The rearrangement joins TRBV6-5 to TRBJ2-1, with D tentatively TRBD2 (6 bases). The sequencing sample was made of PBMCs or T cells enriched from blood (not recorded which). The CDR3 protein is CASTEGDEQFF. DNA for the CDR3: TGTGCCAGCACGGAGGGCGATGAGCAGTTCTTC.